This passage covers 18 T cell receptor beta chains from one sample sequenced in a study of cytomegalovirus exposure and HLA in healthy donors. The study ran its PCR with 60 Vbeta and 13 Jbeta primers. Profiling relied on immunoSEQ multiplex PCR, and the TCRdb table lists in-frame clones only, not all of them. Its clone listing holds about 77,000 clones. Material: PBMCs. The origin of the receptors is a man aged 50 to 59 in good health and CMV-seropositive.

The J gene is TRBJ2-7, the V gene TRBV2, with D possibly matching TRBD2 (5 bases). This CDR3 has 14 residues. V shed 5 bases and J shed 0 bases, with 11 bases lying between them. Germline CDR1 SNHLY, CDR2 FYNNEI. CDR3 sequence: CASSYPGSSYEQYV. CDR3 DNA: TGTGCCAGCAGTTACCCGGGGAGCTCCTACGAGCAGTACGTC.

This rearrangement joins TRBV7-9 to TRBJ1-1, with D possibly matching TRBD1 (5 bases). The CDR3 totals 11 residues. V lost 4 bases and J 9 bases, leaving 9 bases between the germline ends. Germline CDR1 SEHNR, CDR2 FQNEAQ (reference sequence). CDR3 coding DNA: TGTGCCAGCAGCTCGACAGCAAAAGCTTTCTTT. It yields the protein CASSSTAKAFF.

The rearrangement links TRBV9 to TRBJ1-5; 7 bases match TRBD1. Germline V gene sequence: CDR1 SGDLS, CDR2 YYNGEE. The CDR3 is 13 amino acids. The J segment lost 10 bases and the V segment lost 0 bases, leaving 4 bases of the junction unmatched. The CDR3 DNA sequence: TGTGCCAGCAGCGTAGCTACAGGGGCTCCCCAGCATTTT. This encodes CASSVATGAPQHF.

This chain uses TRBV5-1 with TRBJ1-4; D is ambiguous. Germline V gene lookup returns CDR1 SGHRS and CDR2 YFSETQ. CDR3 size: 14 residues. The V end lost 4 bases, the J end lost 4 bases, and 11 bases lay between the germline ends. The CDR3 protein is CASSLDGGNEKLFF. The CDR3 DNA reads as TGCGCCAGCAGCCTGGACGGAGGTAATGAAAAACTGTTTTTT.

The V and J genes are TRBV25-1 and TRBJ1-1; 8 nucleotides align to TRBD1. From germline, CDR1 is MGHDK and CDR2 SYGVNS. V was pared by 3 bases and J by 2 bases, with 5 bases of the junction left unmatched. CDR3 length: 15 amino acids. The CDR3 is CASSESTGGNTEAFF. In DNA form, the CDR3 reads TGTGCCAGCAGTGAGAGCACAGGGGGTAACACTGAAGCTTTCTTT.

The DNA for the CDR3 is TGTGCCAGCAGTTCAGAAATGGGAGGCGGCTACACCTTC. Residues: CASSSEMGGGYTF. J is TRBJ1-2 and V is TRBV2; D remains ambiguous. V was clipped by 5 bases and J by 8 bases, with 15 bases between them. CDR3 length equals 13 residues. Germline CDR1 SNHLY, CDR2 FYNNEI.

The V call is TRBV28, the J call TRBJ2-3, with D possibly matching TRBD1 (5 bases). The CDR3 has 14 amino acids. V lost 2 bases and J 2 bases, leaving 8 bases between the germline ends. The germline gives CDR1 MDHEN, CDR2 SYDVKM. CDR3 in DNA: TGTGCCAGCAGTTTAGGACACCCCACAGATACGCAGTATTTT. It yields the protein CASSLGHPTDTQYF.

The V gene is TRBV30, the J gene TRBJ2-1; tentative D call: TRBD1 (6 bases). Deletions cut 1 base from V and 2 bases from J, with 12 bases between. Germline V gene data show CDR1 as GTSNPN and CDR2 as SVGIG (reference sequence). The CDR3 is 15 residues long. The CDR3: CAWSADSLTYNEQFF. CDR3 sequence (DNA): TGTGCCTGGAGTGCGGACAGCTTAACCTACAATGAGCAGTTCTTC.

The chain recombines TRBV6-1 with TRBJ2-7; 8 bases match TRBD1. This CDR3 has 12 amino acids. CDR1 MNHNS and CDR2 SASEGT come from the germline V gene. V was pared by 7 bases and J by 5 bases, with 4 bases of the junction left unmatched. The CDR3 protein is CASTPGQDEQYV. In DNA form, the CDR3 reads TGTGCCAGCACCCCGGGACAGGACGAGCAGTACGTC.

CDR3 sequence (DNA): TGCGCCAGCAGCCAAAGCGGCAGAGCTAACTATGGCTACACCTTC. Protein sequence: CASSQSGRANYGYTF. The V call is TRBV4-1, the J call TRBJ1-2, with unresolved D. V lost 2 bases to trimming and J lost 0 bases, with 10 bases between them. The germline V gene has CDR1 MGHRA and CDR2 YSYEKL. The CDR3 extends over 15 amino acids.

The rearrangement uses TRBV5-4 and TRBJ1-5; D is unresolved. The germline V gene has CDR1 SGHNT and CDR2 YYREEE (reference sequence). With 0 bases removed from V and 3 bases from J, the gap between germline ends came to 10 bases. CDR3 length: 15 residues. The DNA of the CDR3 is TGTGCCAGCAGCTTGGGAGGGAAGGACAATCAGCCCCAGCATTTT. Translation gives CASSLGGKDNQPQHF.

In DNA form, the CDR3 reads TGTGCCAGTAGTATAGTCAAGGGGGCCTACGAGCAGTACGTC. Translating gives CASSIVKGAYEQYV. The chain combines TRBV19 with TRBJ2-7; D might be TRBD1 (6 bases). The CDR3 runs to 14 residues. Per germline, CDR1 LNHDA and CDR2 SQIVND (reference sequence). The V and J ends lost 1 base and 2 bases respectively, with 9 bases between them.

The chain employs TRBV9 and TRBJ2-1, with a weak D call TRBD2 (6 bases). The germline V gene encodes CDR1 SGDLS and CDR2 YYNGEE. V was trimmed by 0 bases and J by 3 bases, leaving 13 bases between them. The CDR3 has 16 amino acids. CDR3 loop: CASSVVRDLHYNEQFF. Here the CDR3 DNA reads TGTGCCAGCAGCGTAGTTAGGGACTTGCACTACAATGAGCAGTTCTTC.

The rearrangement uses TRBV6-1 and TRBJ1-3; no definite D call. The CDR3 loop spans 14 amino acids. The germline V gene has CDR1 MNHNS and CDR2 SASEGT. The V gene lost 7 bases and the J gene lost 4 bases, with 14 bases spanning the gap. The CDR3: CASNRETRGNTIYF. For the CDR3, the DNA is TGTGCCAGCAACCGGGAGACCCGCGGAAACACCATATATTTT.

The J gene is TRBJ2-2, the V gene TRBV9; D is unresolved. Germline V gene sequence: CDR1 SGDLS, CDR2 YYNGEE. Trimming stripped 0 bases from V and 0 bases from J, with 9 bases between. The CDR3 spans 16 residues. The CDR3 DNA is TGTGCCAGCAGCGTAGTCGAACACGCGAACACCGGGGAGCTGTTTTTT. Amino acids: CASSVVEHANTGELFF.

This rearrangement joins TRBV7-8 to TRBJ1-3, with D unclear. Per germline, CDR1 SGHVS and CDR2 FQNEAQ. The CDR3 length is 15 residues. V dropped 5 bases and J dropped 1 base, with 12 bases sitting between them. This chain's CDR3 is CASSLREGSGNTIYF. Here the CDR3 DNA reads TGTGCCAGCAGCCTCCGAGAGGGATCTGGAAACACCATATATTTT. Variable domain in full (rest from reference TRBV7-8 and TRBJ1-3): GAGVSQSPRYKVAKRGQDVALRCDPISGHVSLFWYQQALGQGPEFLTYFQNEAQLDKSGLPSDRFFAERPEGSVSTLKIQRTQQEDSAVYLCASSLREGSGNTIYFGEGSWLTVV.

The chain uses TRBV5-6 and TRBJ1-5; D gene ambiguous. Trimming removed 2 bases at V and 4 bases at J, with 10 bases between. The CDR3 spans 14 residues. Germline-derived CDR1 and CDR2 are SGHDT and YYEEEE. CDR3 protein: CASSFGQSNQPQHF. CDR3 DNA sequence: TGTGCCAGCAGCTTTGGGCAGAGTAATCAGCCCCAGCATTTT.

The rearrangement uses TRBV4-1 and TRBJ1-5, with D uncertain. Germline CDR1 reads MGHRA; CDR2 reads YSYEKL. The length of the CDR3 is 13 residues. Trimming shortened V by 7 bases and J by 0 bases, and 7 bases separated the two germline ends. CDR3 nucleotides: TGCGCCAGCAAAGGACTTAGCAATCAGCCCCAGCATTTT. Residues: CASKGLSNQPQHF.